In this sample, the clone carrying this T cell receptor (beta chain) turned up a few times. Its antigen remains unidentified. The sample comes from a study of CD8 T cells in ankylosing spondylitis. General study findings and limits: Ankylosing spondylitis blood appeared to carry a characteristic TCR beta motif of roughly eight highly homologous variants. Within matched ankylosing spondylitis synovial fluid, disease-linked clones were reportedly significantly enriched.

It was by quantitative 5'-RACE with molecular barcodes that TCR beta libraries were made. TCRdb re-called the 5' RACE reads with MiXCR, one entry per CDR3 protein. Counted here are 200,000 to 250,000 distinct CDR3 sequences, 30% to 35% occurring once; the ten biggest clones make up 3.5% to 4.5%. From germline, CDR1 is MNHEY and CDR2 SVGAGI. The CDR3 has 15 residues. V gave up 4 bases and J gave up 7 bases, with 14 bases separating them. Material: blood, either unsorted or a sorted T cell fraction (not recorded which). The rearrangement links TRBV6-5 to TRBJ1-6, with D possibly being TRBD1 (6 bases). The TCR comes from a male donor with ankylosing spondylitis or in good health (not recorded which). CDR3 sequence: CASSFFMGGNSPLHF. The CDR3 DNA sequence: TGTGCCAGCAGTTTCTTTATGGGGGGCAATTCACCCCTCCACTTT.